This T cell receptor beta chain was recorded in a study of tissue T cells after allogeneic stem cell transplantation. The table came from immunoSEQ multiplex PCR; TCRdb's copy has only in-frame clones and leaves some out. The data contain about 48,000 clones, approximately 73% of them singletons. Per the germline V gene, CDR1 is GKSSPN and CDR2 is SITVG. The CDR3 is made up of 15 amino acids. Trimming took 3 bases from V and 0 from J; bases not matched to a gene: 2. In the case of this clone: Its antigen is still unknown. Gene names are the mouse ones. The read terminates 1 residue ahead of where the CDR3 ends, so the germline J gene completes it.

The study, taken as a whole, reports: Only a limited share of tissue TCRs appeared in blood or spleen. Within patients, tissue anatomy strongly shaped TCR repertoire composition.

Sequencing input: sorted cells pooled from one or two spleens. The rearrangement joins TRBV31 to TRBJ2-4, with 11 bases lining up with TRBD1. This receptor was obtained from a pool of C57BL/6 mice in good health. The sequenced CDR3 bases are TGTGCCTGGAGCCGGGACAGGGGGAGTCAAAACACCTTGTAC. It specifies CAWSRDRGSQNTLY. The entire CDR3 protein is CAWSRDRGSQNTLYF.